This T cell receptor (beta chain) was recovered during a study of T cells in Graves' hyperthyroidism and ophthalmopathy. Study findings and constraints: The model predicted ophthalmopathy a median approximately 6.3 months before onset. Most expanded thyroid clonotypes above 0.001 also appeared in blood.

TCR beta CDR3 region amplification was performed from RNA transcripts. The study used the HTBI primer set for a first-round RT-PCR of the TCR CDR3. TCRdb re-derived calls from the multiplex PCR reads in MiXCR, one entry per CDR3 protein. This sample yields about 400,000 distinct CDR3 sequences, of which under 15% are seen a single time; about 12% belongs to the top ten. The germline V gene has CDR1 SGHNT and CDR2 YENEEA. The CDR3 is made up of 17 amino acids. Notes on this clonotype: Its antigen is as yet unknown. Being one base from a much bigger clone, this may be a read error.

The study included ophthalmopathy patients with Clinical Activity Score at least 3, NOSPECS grade at least 4 and duration under 3 months. The receptor was isolated from a man between 18 and 29 years old with Graves' ophthalmopathy. The rearrangement links TRBV11-3 to TRBJ1-3; D is possibly TRBD1 (5 bases). Source material: blood. CDR3 in DNA: TGTGCCAGCAACTTAGATATCACGGAGCGGGGCCTCAACACCATATATTTT. Protein product: CASNLDITERGLNTIYF. The full variable domain, completed using reference TRBV11-3 and TRBJ1-3, is EAGVVQSPRYKIIEKKQPVAFWCNPISGHNTLYWYLQNLGQGPELLIRYENEEAVDDSQLPKDRFSAERLKGVDSTLKIQPAELGDSAVYLCASNLDITERGLNTIYFGEGSWLTVV.